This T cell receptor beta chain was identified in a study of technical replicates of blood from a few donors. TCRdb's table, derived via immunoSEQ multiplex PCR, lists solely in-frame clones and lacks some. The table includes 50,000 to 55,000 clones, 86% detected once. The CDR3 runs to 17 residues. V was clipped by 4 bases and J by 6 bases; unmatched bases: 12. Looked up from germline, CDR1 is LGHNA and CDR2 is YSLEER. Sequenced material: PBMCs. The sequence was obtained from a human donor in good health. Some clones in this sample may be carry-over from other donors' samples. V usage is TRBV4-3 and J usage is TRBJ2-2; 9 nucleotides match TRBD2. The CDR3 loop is CASSPQSGGGAAGELFF. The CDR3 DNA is TGCGCCAGCAGCCCCCAATCCGGCGGGGGGGCGGCCGGGGAGCTGTTTTTT.